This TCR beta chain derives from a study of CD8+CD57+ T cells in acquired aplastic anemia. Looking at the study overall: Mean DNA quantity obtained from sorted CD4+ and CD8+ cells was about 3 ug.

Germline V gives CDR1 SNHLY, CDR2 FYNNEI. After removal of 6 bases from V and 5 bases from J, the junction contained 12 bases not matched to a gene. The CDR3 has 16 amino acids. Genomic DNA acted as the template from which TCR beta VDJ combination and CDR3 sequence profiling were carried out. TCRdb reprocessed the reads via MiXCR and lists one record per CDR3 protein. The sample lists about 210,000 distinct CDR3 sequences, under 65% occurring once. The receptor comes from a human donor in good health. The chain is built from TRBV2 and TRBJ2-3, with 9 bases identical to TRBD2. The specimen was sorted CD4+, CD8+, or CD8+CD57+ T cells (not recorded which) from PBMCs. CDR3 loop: CASRATSGFIIDTQYF. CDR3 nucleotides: TGTGCCAGCAGGGCTACTAGCGGGTTTATTATAGATACGCAGTATTTT.